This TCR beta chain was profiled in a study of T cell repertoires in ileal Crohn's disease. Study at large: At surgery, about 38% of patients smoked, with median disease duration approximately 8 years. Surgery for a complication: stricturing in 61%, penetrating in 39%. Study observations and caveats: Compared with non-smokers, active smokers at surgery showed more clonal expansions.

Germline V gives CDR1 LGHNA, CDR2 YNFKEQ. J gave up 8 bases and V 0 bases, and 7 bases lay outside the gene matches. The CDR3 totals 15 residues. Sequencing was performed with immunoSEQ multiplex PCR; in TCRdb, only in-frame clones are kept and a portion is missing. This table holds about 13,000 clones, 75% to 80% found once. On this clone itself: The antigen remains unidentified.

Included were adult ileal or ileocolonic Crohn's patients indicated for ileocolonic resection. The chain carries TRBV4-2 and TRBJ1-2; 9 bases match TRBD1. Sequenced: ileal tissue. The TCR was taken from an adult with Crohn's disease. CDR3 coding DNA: TGTGCCAGCAGCCAAGATAATAACAGGGGGCGCGGCTACACCTTC. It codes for CASSQDNNRGRGYTF.